The 8 T cell receptor beta chains below come from one sample, sequenced in a study of cytomegalovirus exposure and HLA in healthy donors. Profiled with immunoSEQ multiplex PCR; TCRdb holds only in-frame clones, not every one. The top ten hold around 0.84% of the sample, which has a few hundred thousand clones, roughly 90% seen once. The sample was PBMCs. These receptors originate from a woman aged 18-29 years in good health and CMV-seronegative.

This chain uses TRBV5-6 with TRBJ2-3; 8 bases are a match to TRBD1. The CDR3 has 15 amino acids. Germline assignment: CDR1 SGHDT and CDR2 YYEEEE. V dropped 6 bases and J dropped 0; count of bases not matched to a gene: 6. CDR3 loop: CASTRGRVSTDTQYF. The CDR3 DNA is TGTGCCAGCACCAGGGGGCGGGTGAGCACAGATACGCAGTATTTT.

This clone was counted only a few times. The chain is built from TRBV4-2 and TRBJ2-7; unclear D gene. The CDR3 totals 12 residues. The V and J ends lost 0 bases and 9 bases respectively, with 9 bases between them. Looked up from germline, CDR1 is LGHNA and CDR2 is YNFKEQ. CDR3 loop: CASSQDSRTQYF. CDR3 in DNA: TGTGCCAGCAGCCAAGATAGCCGAACGCAGTACTTC.

V gene TRBV10-3 combines with J gene TRBJ1-5, with D perhaps TRBD1 (5 bases). CDR1 is ENHRY, CDR2 SYGVKD, per germline. The CDR3 runs to 13 residues. V lost 4 bases and J lost 3, with 7 bases in between. The DNA of the CDR3 is TGTGCCATCAGTGGACAGTCCAATCAGCCCCAGCATTTT. Encoded protein: CAISGQSNQPQHF.

The genes are TRBV6-5 and TRBJ2-7; 8 bases agree with TRBD1. CDR3 size: 15 residues. Germline CDR1 and CDR2: MNHEY and SVGAGI. The V segment lost 5 bases and the J segment 0 bases; nucleotides outside the gene matches: 6. The chain's CDR3 is CASSAGTGLSYEQYF. As DNA, the CDR3 is TGTGCCAGCAGTGCCGGGACAGGCCTCTCCTACGAGCAGTACTTC.

The chain couples TRBV28 to TRBJ1-1, with TRBD1 matching 9 bases. Germline CDR1 MDHEN, CDR2 SYDVKM. Trimming took 5 bases from V and 3 from J; bases not matched to a gene: 13. The CDR3 is 17 amino acids. CDR3 loop: CASSGSPQGAGDTEAFF. The CDR3 DNA is TGTGCCAGCAGTGGAAGCCCACAGGGGGCGGGGGACACTGAAGCTTTCTTT. The full variable domain, its missing parts supplied by reference TRBV28 and TRBJ1-1, is DVKVTQSSRYLVKRTGEKVFLECVQDMDHENMFWYRQDPGLGLRLIYFSYDVKMKEKGDIPEGYSVSREKKERFSLILESASTNQTSMYLCASSGSPQGAGDTEAFFGQGTRLTVV.

The CDR3 region is CASSLDSTGELFF. CDR3 nucleotides: TGTGCCAGCAGCCTGGACAGCACCGGGGAGCTGTTTTTT. This chain links TRBV11-2 with TRBJ2-2, with a tentative D call TRBD1 (6 bases). The germline gives CDR1 SGHAT, CDR2 FQNNGV. This CDR3 has 13 residues. V was pared by 5 bases and J by 4 bases, with 8 bases between.

The chain links TRBV9 to TRBJ2-7, with D tentatively TRBD2 (5 bases). There are 16 residues in the CDR3. Deletions cut 0 bases from V and 0 bases from J, with 13 bases between. The germline CDR1 and CDR2 sequences are SGDLS and YYNGEE. CDR3 sequence reads: CASSVGGSASSYEQYF. The CDR3 bases are TGTGCCAGCAGCGTAGGGGGTAGCGCGAGCTCCTACGAGCAGTACTTC.

V is TRBV29-1 and J is TRBJ2-1, with 8 nucleotides matching TRBD2. This CDR3 is built from 13 residues. Germline trimming cut 4 bases from V and 8 bases from J; bases unmatched to any gene: 7. Per germline, CDR1 SQVTM and CDR2 ANQGSEA. The CDR3: CSVAGGPFDEQFF. CDR3 DNA sequence: TGCAGCGTTGCGGGAGGGCCGTTCGATGAGCAGTTCTTC.